This T cell receptor beta chain was documented in a study of control samples from healthy donors and cancer patients. Germline V gives CDR1 LNHDA, CDR2 SQIVND (reference sequence). The V and J ends lost 3 bases and 5 bases respectively, with 5 bases between them. CDR3 length: 12 residues. This table comes from immunoSEQ multiplex PCR, and its TCRdb copy is limited to in-frame clones, with some not included. This table has some 96,000 clones, 85% to 95% appearing once. This TCR came from a man between 18 and 35 years old in good health. The source material was blood. The V call is TRBV19, the J call TRBJ1-5; D is undetermined. CDR3 nucleotides: TGTGCCAGTAGTATGGAAGATCAGCCCCAGCATTTT. This sequence encodes CASSMEDQPQHF.